Listed here is a single TCR beta chain. Its antigen is not identified. The data are from a study of cytomegalovirus exposure and HLA in healthy donors. Study-wide context: Early released data comprised around 80 million unique TCRs from HLA-typed donors. Study results and limitations: In a later analysis, an Asian-associated ancestry cluster reportedly showed fewer N-insertions than the approximately 670-donor mean. Among immune exposure information, only CMV serostatus was available.

The germline V gene encodes CDR1 SNHLY and CDR2 FYNNEI. The CDR3 is 14 amino acids. Trimming took off 8 bases at V and 8 bases at J, with 21 bases between the two ends. The PCR used 60 Vbeta and 13 Jbeta primers. Using immunoSEQ multiplex PCR, the repertoire was profiled, and TCRdb retains in-frame clones only, with some absent. The sample has around 120,000 clones; around 75% are singletons. The genes are TRBV2 and TRBJ1-1; tentatively, D is TRBD1 (6 bases). This clonotype was sampled from a woman in her forties or fifties in good health and CMV-seropositive. Input material: PBMCs. The CDR3 loop reads CASQVMVGAQEAFF. The CDR3 coding sequence is TGTGCCAGCCAAGTGATGGTGGGGGCGCAAGAAGCTTTCTTT.